This TCR beta chain was retrieved from a study of CD8 T cells in ankylosing spondylitis. This CDR3 is built from 14 residues. V was clipped by 6 bases and J by 0 bases, with 12 bases between them. CDR1 is DFQATT, CDR2 SNEGSKA, per germline (reference sequence). In its sample, this clonotype was seen a few times. Its antigen remains unknown. From the 5' RACE reads, TCRdb called clonotypes with MiXCR, one entry per CDR3 protein. Found here are approximately 400,000 distinct CDR3 sequences, roughly 26% of them singletons; the top ten hold approximately 1%. Study-wide results and limits: Blood of patients with ankylosing spondylitis appeared to be characterized by a TCR beta motif of seven or eight highly homologous variants.

This sequence joins TRBV20-1 and TRBJ2-4, with D hard to call. Source material: blood, either unsorted or a sorted T cell fraction (not recorded which). This clonotype was sampled from a male donor with ankylosing spondylitis. Here the CDR3 DNA reads TGCAGTGCCACCGAACAGCTAGCCAAAAACATTCAGTACTTC. This sequence encodes CSATEQLAKNIQYF.